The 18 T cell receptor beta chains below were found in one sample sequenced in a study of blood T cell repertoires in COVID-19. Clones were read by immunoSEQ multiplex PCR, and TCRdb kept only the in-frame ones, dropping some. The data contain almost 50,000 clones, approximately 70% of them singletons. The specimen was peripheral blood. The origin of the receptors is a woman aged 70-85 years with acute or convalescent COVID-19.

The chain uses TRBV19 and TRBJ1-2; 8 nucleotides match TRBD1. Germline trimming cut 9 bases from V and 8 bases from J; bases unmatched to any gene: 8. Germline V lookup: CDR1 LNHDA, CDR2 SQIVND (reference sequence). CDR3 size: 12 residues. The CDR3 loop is CASSDRGAGYTF. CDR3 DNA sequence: TGTGCCAGCAGTGACAGGGGTGCCGGCTACACCTTC.

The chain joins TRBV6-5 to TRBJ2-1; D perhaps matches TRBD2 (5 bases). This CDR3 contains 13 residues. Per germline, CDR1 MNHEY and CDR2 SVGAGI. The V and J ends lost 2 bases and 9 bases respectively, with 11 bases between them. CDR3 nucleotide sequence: TGTGCCAGCAGTTACACCCTCGCGGGTGAGCAGTTCTTC. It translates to CASSYTLAGEQFF.

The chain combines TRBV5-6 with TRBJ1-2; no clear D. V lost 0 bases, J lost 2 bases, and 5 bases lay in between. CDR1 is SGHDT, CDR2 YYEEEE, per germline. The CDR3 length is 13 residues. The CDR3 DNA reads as TGTGCCAGCAGCTTGGTACAGAACTATGGCTACACCTTC. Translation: CASSLVQNYGYTF.

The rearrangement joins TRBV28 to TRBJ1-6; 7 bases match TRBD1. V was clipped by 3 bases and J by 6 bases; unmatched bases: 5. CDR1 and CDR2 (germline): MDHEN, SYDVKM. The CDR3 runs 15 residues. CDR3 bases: TGTGCCAGCAGTTTTCGACAGGGCGCTAATTCACCCCTCCACTTT. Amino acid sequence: CASSFRQGANSPLHF.

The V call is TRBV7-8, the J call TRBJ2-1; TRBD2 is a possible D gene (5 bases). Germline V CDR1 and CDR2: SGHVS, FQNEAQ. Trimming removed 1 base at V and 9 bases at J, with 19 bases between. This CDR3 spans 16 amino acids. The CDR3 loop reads CASSLVWSSGSPEQFF. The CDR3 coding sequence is TGTGCCAGCAGCTTAGTTTGGAGTAGTGGGAGCCCTGAGCAGTTCTTC.

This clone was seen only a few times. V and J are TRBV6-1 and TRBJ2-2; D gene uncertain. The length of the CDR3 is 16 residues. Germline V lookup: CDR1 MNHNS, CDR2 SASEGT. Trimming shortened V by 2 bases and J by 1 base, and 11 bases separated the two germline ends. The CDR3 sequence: CASSENWALNTGELFF. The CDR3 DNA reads TGTGCCAGCAGTGAAAATTGGGCCTTGAACACCGGGGAGCTGTTTTTT.

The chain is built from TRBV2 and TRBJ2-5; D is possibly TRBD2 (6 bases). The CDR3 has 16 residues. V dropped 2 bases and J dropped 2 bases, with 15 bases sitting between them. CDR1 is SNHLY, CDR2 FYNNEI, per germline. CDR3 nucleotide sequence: TGTGCCAGCAGTGAAATCCTCCCCGGAGGGCAAGAGACCCAGTACTTC. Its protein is CASSEILPGGQETQYF.

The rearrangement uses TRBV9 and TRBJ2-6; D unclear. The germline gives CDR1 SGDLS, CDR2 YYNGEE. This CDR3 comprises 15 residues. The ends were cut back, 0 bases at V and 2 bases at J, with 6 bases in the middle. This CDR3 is CASSVGVPGANVLTF. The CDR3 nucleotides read TGTGCCAGCAGCGTAGGAGTACCTGGGGCCAACGTCCTGACTTTC.

The CDR3 DNA reads TGTGCCAGCAGTTTTATCACAGCCATCAATCAGCCCCAGCATTTT. Protein product: CASSFITAINQPQHF. V gene TRBV28 combines with J gene TRBJ1-5; D gene uncertain. V shed 3 bases and J shed 3 bases, with 12 bases lying between them. This CDR3 spans 15 amino acids. CDR1 MDHEN and CDR2 SYDVKM come from the germline V gene.

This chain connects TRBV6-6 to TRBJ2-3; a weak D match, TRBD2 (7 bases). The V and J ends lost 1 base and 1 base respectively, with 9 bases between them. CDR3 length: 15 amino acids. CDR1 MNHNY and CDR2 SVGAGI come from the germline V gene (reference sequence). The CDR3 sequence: CASSYWGGGTDTQYF. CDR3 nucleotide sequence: TGTGCCAGCAGTTACTGGGGGGGCGGCACAGATACGCAGTATTTT.

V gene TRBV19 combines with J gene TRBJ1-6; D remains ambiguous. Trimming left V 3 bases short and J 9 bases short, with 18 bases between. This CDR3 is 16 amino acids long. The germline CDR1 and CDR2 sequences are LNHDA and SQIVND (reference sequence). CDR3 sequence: CASSITHLIRGSPLHF. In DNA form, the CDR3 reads TGTGCCAGTAGTATTACCCATCTCATCCGGGGTTCACCCCTCCACTTT.

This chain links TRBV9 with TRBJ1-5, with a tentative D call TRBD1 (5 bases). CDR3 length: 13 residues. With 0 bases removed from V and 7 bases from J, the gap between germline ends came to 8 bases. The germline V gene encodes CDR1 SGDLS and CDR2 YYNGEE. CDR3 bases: TGTGCCAGCAGCGTAGATTCAGGGCAGCCCCAGCATTTT. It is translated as CASSVDSGQPQHF.

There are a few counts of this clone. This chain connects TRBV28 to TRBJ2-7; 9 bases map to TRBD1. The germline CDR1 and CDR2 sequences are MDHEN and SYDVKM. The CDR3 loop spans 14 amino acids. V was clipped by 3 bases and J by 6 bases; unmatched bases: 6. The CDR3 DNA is TGTGCCAGCAGTTTGACAGGGGGAGGCTTCGAGCAGTACTTC. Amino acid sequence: CASSLTGGGFEQYF. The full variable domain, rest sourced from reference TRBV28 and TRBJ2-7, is DVKVTQSSRYLVKRTGEKVFLECVQDMDHENMFWYRQDPGLGLRLIYFSYDVKMKEKGDIPEGYSVSREKKERFSLILESASTNQTSMYLCASSLTGGGFEQYFGPGTRLTVT.

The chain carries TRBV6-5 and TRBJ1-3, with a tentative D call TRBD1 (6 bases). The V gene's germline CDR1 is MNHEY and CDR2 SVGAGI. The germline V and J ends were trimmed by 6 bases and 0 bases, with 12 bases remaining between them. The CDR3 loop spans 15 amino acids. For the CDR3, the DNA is TGTGCCAGCAGCTACAACAGGGACTCTGGAAACACCATATATTTT. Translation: CASSYNRDSGNTIYF.

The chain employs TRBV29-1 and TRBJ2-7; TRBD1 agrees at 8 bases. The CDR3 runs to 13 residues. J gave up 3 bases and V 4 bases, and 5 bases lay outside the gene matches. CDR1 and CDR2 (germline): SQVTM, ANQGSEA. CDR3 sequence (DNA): TGCAGCGTTGCCCCCGGGACAGGCTACGAGCAGTACTTC. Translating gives CSVAPGTGYEQYF.

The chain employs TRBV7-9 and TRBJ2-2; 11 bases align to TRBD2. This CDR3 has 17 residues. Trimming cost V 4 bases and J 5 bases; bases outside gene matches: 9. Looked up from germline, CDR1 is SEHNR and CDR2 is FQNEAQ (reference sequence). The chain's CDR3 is CASSSQDSGRATGELFF. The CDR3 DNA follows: TGTGCCAGCAGCTCGCAAGATAGCGGGAGGGCTACCGGGGAGCTGTTTTTT.

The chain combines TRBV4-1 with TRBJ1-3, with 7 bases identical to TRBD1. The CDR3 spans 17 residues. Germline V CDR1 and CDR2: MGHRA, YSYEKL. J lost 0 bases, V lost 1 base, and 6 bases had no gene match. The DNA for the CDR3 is TGCGCCAGCAGCCAAGGCCCACAGGGGCCCTCTGGAAACACCATATATTTT. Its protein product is CASSQGPQGPSGNTIYF.

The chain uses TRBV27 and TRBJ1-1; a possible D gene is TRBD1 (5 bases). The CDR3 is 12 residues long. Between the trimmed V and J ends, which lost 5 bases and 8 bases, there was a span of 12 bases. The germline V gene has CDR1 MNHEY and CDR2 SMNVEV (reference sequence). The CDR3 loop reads CASSPLRGEAFF. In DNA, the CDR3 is TGTGCCAGCAGTCCCCTCCGGGGGGAAGCTTTCTTT.